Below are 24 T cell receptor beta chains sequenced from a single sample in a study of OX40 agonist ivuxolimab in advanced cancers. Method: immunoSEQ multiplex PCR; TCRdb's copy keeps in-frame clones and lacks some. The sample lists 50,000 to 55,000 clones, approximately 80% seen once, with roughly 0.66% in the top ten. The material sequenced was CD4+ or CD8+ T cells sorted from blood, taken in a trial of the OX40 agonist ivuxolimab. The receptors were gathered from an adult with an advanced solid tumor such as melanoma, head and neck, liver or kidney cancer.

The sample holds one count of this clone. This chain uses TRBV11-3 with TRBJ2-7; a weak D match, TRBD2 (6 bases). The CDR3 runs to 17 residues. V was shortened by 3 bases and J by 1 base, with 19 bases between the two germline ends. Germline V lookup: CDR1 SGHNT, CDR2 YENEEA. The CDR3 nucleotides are TGTGCCAGCAGCTTGTCGGGGGTCGGATCCCCTTCCTACGAGCAGTACTTC. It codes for CASSLSGVGSPSYEQYF. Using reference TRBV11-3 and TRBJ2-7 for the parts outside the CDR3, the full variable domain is EAGVVQSPRYKIIEKKQPVAFWCNPISGHNTLYWYLQNLGQGPELLIRYENEEAVDDSQLPKDRFSAERLKGVDSTLKIQPAELGDSAVYLCASSLSGVGSPSYEQYFGPGTRLTVT.

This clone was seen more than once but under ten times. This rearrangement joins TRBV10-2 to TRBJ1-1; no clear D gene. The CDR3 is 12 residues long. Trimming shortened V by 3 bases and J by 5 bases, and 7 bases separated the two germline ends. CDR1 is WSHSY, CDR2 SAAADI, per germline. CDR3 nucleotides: TGCGCCAGCAGTGAAGAGGGTACTGAAGCTTTCTTT. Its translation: CASSEEGTEAFF.

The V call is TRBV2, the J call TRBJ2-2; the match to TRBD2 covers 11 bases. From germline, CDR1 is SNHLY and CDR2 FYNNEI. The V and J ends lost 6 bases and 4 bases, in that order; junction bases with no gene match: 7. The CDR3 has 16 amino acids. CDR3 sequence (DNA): TGTGCCAGCAGCGGTACGACTAGCGGGGCCACCGGGGAGCTGTTTTTT. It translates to CASSGTTSGATGELFF.

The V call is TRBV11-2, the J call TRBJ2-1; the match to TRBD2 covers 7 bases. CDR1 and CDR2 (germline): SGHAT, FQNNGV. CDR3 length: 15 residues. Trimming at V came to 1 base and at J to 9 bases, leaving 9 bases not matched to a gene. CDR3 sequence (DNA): TGTGCCAGCAGCTTAGTGCGGGGGAGGGGCATTGAGCAGTTCTTC. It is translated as CASSLVRGRGIEQFF.

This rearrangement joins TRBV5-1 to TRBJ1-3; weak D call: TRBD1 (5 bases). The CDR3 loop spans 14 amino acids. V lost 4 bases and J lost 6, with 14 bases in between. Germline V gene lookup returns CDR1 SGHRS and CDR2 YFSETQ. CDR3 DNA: TGCGCCAGCAGCCCCGCCGGGGGGATAAACACCATATATTTT. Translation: CASSPAGGINTIYF.

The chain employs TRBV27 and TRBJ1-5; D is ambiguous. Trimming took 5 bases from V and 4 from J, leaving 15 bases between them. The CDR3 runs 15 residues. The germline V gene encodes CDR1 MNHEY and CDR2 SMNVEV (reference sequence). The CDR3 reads CASSRSPGSNQPQHF. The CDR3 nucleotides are TGTGCCAGCAGTCGATCACCGGGGTCAAATCAGCCCCAGCATTTT.

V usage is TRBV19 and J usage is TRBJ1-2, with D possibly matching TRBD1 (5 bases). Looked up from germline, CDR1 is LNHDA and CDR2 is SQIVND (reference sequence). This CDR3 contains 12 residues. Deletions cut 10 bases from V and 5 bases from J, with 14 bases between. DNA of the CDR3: TGTGCCACCAGGGACTTGGAGTATGGCTACACCTTC. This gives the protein CATRDLEYGYTF.

The CDR3 DNA reads as TGCGCCAGCAGGGGAGGTAAGGGAACTGAAGCTTTCTTT. Amino acid sequence: CASRGGKGTEAFF. The rearrangement uses TRBV10-2 and TRBJ1-1; D is unresolved. This CDR3 is 13 amino acids long. Trimming pared 6 bases from V and 5 bases from J, leaving 13 bases between. Germline V gene lookup returns CDR1 WSHSY and CDR2 SAAADI.

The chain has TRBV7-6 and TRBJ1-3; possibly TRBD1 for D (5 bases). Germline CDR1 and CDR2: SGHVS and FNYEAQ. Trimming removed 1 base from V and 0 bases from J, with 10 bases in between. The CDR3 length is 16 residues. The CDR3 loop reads CASSLGDSSSGNTIYF. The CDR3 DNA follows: TGTGCCAGCAGCTTAGGGGACTCGAGCTCTGGAAACACCATATATTTT.

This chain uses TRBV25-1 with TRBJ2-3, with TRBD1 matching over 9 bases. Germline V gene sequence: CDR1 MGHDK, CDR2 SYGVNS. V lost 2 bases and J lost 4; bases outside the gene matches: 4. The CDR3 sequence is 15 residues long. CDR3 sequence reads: CASSENRGQADTQYF. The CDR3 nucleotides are TGTGCCAGCAGTGAAAACAGGGGGCAAGCAGATACGCAGTATTTT. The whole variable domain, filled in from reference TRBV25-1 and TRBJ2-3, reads EADIYQTPRYLVIGTGKKITLECSQTMGHDKMYWYQQDPGMELHLIHYSYGVNSTEKGDLSSESTVSRIRTEHFPLTLESARPSHTSQYLCASSENRGQADTQYFGPGTRLTVL.

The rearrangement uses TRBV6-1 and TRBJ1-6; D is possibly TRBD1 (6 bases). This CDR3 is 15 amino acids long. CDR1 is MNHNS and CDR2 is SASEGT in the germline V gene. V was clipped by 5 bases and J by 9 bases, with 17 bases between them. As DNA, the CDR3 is TGTGCCAGCAGTCAATCACCGGGACAATCTTCACCCCTCCACTTT. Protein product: CASSQSPGQSSPLHF.

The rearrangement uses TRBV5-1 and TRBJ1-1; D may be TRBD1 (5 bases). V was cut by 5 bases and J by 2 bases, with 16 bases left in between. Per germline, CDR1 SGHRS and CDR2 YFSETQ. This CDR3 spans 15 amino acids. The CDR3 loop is CASSFYLTANTEAFF. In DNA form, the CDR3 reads TGCGCCAGCAGTTTCTATTTGACAGCCAACACTGAAGCTTTCTTT.

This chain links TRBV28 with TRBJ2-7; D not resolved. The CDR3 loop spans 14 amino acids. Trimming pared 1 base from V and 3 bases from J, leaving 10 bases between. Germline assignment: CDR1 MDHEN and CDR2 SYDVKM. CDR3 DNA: TGTGCCAGCAGTTTATCAGGCAAATACTACGAGCAGTACTTC. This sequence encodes CASSLSGKYYEQYF.

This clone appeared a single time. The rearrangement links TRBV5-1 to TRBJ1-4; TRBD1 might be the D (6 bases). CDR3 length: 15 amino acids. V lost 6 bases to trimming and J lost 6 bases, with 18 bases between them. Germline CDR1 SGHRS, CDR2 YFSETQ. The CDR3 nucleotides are TGCGCCAGCATGAGGGGCAGGGGAGCAGATGAAAAACTGTTTTTT. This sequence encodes CASMRGRGADEKLFF.

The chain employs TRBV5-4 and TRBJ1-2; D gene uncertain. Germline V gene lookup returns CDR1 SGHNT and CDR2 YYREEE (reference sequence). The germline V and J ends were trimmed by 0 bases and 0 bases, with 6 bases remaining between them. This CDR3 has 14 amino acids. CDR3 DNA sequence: TGTGCCAGCAGCTTGGGCATAGCTAACTATGGCTACACCTTC. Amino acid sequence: CASSLGIANYGYTF.

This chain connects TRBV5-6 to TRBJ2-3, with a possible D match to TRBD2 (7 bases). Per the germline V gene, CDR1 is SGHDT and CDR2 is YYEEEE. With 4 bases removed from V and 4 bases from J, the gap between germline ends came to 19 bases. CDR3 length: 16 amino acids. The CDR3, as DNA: TGTGCCAGCAGCCGCCTGGGGGGGCTGGGATCAGATACGCAGTATTTT. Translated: CASSRLGGLGSDTQYF.

The CDR3 spells CASSQDVGGELFF. The CDR3 region has the DNA TGTGCCAGCAGCCAAGATGTCGGCGGGGAGCTGTTTTTT. This chain connects TRBV14 to TRBJ2-2; D uncertain. CDR3 length: 13 residues. Germline V gene data show CDR1 as SGHDN and CDR2 as FVKESK. Trimming shortened V by 0 bases and J by 7 bases, and 6 bases separated the two germline ends.

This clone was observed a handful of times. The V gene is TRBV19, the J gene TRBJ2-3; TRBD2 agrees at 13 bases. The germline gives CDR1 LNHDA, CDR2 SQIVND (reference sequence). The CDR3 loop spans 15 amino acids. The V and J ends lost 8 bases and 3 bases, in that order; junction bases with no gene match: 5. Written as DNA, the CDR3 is TGTGCCAGTTCAAGGACTAGCGGGGGAACAGATACGCAGTATTTT. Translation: CASSRTSGGTDTQYF.

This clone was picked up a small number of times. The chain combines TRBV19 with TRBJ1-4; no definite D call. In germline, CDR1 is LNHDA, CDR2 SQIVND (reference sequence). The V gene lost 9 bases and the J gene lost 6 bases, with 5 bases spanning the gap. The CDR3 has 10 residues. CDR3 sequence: CASKDEKLFF. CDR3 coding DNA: TGTGCCAGCAAGGATGAAAAACTGTTTTTT.

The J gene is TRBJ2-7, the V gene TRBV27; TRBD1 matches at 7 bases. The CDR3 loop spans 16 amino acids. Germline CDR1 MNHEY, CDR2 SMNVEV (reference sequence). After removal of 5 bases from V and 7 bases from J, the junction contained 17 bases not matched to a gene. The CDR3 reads CASSPRQGQGPVEQYF. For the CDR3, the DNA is TGTGCCAGCAGTCCCCGACAGGGACAAGGTCCGGTAGAGCAGTACTTC.

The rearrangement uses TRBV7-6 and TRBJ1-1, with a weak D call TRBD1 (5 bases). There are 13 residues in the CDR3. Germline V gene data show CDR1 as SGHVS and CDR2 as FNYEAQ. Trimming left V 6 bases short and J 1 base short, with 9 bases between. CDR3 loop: CASRLGPNTEAFF. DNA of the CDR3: TGTGCCAGCAGATTGGGACCGAACACTGAAGCTTTCTTT. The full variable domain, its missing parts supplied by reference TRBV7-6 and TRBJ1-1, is GAGVSQSPRYKVTKRGQDVALRCDPISGHVSLYWYRQALGQGPEFLTYFNYEAQQDKSGLPNDRFSAERPEGSISTLTIQRTEQRDSAMYRCASRLGPNTEAFFGQGTRLTVV.

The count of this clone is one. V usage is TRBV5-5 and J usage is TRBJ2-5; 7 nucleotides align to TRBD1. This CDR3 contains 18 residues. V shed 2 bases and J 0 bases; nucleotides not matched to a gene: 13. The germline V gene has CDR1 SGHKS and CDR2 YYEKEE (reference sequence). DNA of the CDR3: TGTGCCAGCAGCTTCCAACTTCGGACAGGAGCGTACCAAGAGACCCAGTACTTC. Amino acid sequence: CASSFQLRTGAYQETQYF.

The CDR3 sequence is CASSPRTRTGMDTEAFF. As DNA, the CDR3 is TGTGCCAGCTCCCCCAGGACACGGACAGGGATGGACACTGAAGCTTTCTTT. The chain recombines TRBV18 with TRBJ1-1, with TRBD1 identical over 8 bases. Germline V gives CDR1 KGHSH, CDR2 LQKENI. This CDR3 contains 17 residues. The ends lost 6 bases at V and 3 bases at J; junction bases unmatched: 15.

CDR3: CASSDEGLATYNEQFF. CDR3 coding DNA: TGTGCCAGCAGTGATGAGGGACTAGCGACCTACAATGAGCAGTTCTTC. V usage is TRBV6-1 and J usage is TRBJ2-1, with 10 nucleotides matching TRBD2. CDR1 and CDR2 (germline): MNHNS, SASEGT. The CDR3 is made up of 16 amino acids. The trim removed 3 bases at V and 2 bases at J, leaving 4 bases unmatched.